Below, 14 T cell receptor beta chains from the same sample are listed, as sequenced in a study of OX40 agonist ivuxolimab in advanced cancers. The library was built by means of the immunoSEQ multiplex PCR assay. This immuneACCESS table, as held by TCRdb, lists in-frame sequences with V and J called but not all clones. Of the missing ones, under half trace to an unresolved V gene in checked studies; the others have no known cause. In this sample the table shows 78,000 or so clones, around 91% of which occur a single time. The ten largest clones represent 2.8% of the sample. Specimen: CD4+ or CD8+ T cells sorted from blood, collected in a trial of the OX40 agonist ivuxolimab. The source is an adult with an advanced solid tumor such as melanoma, head and neck, liver or kidney cancer.

V usage is TRBV27 and J usage is TRBJ2-7; maybe TRBD1 (5 bases). The CDR3 runs to 15 residues. V was shortened by 1 base and J by 4 bases, with 14 bases between the two germline ends. The germline CDR1 and CDR2 sequences are MNHEY and SMNVEV (reference sequence). This CDR3 reads CASSLLGRDLYEQYF. The CDR3, as DNA: TGTGCCAGCAGTTTATTGGGCAGGGATTTGTACGAGCAGTACTTC.

The V call is TRBV5-6, the J call TRBJ2-5, with TRBD2 identical over 10 bases. The CDR3 covers 15 residues. With V trimmed by 3 bases and J by 5 bases, 7 bases remained unmatched. Germline CDR1 SGHDT, CDR2 YYEEEE. This chain's CDR3 is CASSYVAGGRETQYF. The CDR3 DNA reads TGTGCCAGCAGCTATGTAGCGGGGGGCCGGGAGACCCAGTACTTC.

This chain links TRBV4-2 with TRBJ1-1; 10 bases align to TRBD1. There are 14 residues in the CDR3. Per germline, CDR1 LGHNA and CDR2 YNFKEQ. J lost 1 base, V lost 4 bases, and 0 bases had no gene match. The CDR3 reads CASSRTGGNTEAFF. The DNA of the CDR3 is TGTGCCAGCAGCCGGACAGGGGGGAACACTGAAGCTTTCTTT.

The CDR3 DNA is TGTGCCAGCAGCCTTTGGACTAGCGGGGGTACCTACAATGAGCAGTTCTTC. Amino acids: CASSLWTSGGTYNEQFF. The chain recombines TRBV7-2 with TRBJ2-1; TRBD2 matches at 13 bases. Germline trimming cut 5 bases from V and 2 bases from J; bases unmatched to any gene: 6. The CDR3 contains 17 residues. CDR1 and CDR2 from the germline V gene are SGHTA and FQGNSA.

V gene TRBV28 combines with J gene TRBJ1-2; D ambiguous. The germline gives CDR1 MDHEN, CDR2 SYDVKM. V shed 6 bases and J shed 8 bases, with 10 bases lying between them. The CDR3 sequence is 11 residues long. The CDR3 bases are TGTGCCAGCAGCCGTTACGGCGGCTACACCTTC. Translated: CASSRYGGYTF.

The chain couples TRBV10-1 to TRBJ2-3, with 7 nucleotides matching TRBD2. From germline, CDR1 is WNHNN and CDR2 SYGVQD (reference sequence). J lost 2 bases, V lost 6 bases, and 5 bases had no gene match. The CDR3 totals 14 residues. CDR3 DNA: TGCGCCAGCAGCGGGACTATACACACAGATACGCAGTATTTT. Translating it yields CASSGTIHTDTQYF.

CDR3 in amino acids: CASSERGGYNEQFF. The DNA for the CDR3 is TGTGCCAGCAGTGAACGGGGGGGTTACAATGAGCAGTTCTTC. The chain carries TRBV6-1 and TRBJ2-1; 8 nucleotides agree with TRBD2. The V segment lost 2 bases and the J segment 4 bases; nucleotides outside the gene matches: 1. Germline CDR1 and CDR2: MNHNS and SASEGT. This CDR3 region has 14 residues.

This chain connects TRBV5-1 to TRBJ2-7; 7 nucleotides agree with TRBD2. With V trimmed by 0 bases and J by 3 bases, 6 bases remained unmatched. CDR1 is SGHRS and CDR2 is YFSETQ in the germline V gene. The CDR3 runs to 15 residues. CDR3 nucleotides: TGCGCCAGCAGCTTGGCCCCTAGGGAGGGCTACGAGCAGTACTTC. The encoded protein is CASSLAPREGYEQYF.

The J gene is TRBJ2-5, the V gene TRBV14; TRBD2 is a possible D gene (6 bases). From germline, CDR1 is SGHDN and CDR2 FVKESK. This CDR3 is 14 amino acids long. V dropped 11 bases and J dropped 3 bases, with 19 bases sitting between them. Here the CDR3 reads CAGEAKGPKETQYF. DNA for the CDR3: TGTGCCGGGGAGGCAAAGGGACCAAAAGAGACCCAGTACTTC.

This chain links TRBV12-5 with TRBJ1-1, with a tentative D call TRBD1 (6 bases). CDR3 length equals 16 residues. Trimming cost V 2 bases and J 0 bases, with 13 bases left between them. In germline, CDR1 is LGHNT, CDR2 FRNRAP. The CDR3 protein is CASGLLKGDMNTEAFF. DNA for the CDR3: TGTGCTAGTGGTTTGCTGAAGGGGGACATGAACACTGAAGCTTTCTTT. The whole variable domain, filled in from reference TRBV12-5 and TRBJ1-1, reads DARVTQTPRHKVTEMGQEVTMRCQPILGHNTVFWYRQTMMQGLELLAYFRNRAPLDDSGMPKDRFSAEMPDATLATLKIQPSEPRDSAVYFCASGLLKGDMNTEAFFGQGTRLTVV.

V usage is TRBV6-5 and J usage is TRBJ1-4; TRBD1 is a possible D gene (5 bases). In germline, CDR1 is MNHEY, CDR2 SVGAGI. The CDR3 runs 13 residues. Trimming left V 8 bases short and J 6 bases short, with 13 bases between. The CDR3 bases are TGTGCCAGCTCCCTGGGACGATATGAAAAACTGTTTTTT. Its protein is CASSLGRYEKLFF.

The chain joins TRBV6-5 to TRBJ1-6; D unresolved. V lost 6 bases and J lost 10, with 19 bases in between. The CDR3 totals 15 residues. Germline V gives CDR1 MNHEY, CDR2 SVGAGI. In nucleotides, the CDR3 is TGTGCCAGCAGCCCGAGAGAGGGTAGGAAGTCACCCCTCCACTTT. It encodes CASSPREGRKSPLHF.

This clone came up once. The chain combines TRBV12-2 with TRBJ1-1; the table gives TRBD1 as D, unverified against the DNA. TRBV12-2 constitutes a pseudogene. This CDR3 contains 16 residues. CDR3 in DNA: TGTGCAAGTCGCCAATTGGCCCCGGACAGGGACCATGAAGCTTTCTTT. It yields the protein CASRQLAPDRDHEAFF.

The J gene is TRBJ2-1, the V gene TRBV5-1; 7 nucleotides align to TRBD2. The CDR3 runs 17 residues. Germline loops: CDR1 SGHRS, CDR2 YFSETQ. V shed 1 base and J 7 bases; nucleotides not matched to a gene: 14. The chain's CDR3 is CASSLIGGGTIRNEQFF. CDR3 coding DNA: TGCGCCAGCAGCTTGATTGGTGGCGGGACTATTCGTAATGAGCAGTTCTTC.